This T cell receptor (beta chain) is from a study of shared clonotypes between healthy human individuals. Germline values: CDR1 MNHNY, CDR2 SVGAGI (reference sequence). This CDR3 comprises 14 residues. V was clipped by 5 bases and J by 4 bases, with 12 bases between them. Profiling relied on immunoSEQ multiplex PCR, and the TCRdb table lists in-frame clones only, not all of them. In the table there are more than 2,000,000 clones, about 92% of which are singletons. To note about this clone: At the DNA level, this CDR3 is encoded by other sequences in the same sample as well.

This sequence joins TRBV6-6 and TRBJ1-5; D may be TRBD1 (6 bases). The TCR sequence derives from a man aged 18 to 29 in good health. Sequenced input: naive CD4+ T cells sorted from blood. Subset defined: CD45RA+ positively selected. CDR3 DNA sequence: TGTGCCAGCAGTCCTGGACAGTTTAATCAGCCCCAGCATTTT. Encoded protein: CASSPGQFNQPQHF.